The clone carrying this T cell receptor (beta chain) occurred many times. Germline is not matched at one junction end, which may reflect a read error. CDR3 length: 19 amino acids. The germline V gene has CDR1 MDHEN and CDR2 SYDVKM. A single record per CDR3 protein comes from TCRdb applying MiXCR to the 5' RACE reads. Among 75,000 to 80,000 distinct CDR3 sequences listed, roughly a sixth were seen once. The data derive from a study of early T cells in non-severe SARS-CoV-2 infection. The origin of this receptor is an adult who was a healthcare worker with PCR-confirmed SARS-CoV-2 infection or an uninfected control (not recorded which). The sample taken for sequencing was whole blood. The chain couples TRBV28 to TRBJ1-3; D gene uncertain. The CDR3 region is CASSLYRISGQDSENTIYF. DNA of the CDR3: TGTGCCAGCAGTTTATATCGTATCTCTGGGCAGGACTCTGAAAACACCATATATTTT.